The entry below describes one T cell receptor (beta chain). This entry comes from a study of blood T cell repertoires in COVID-19. Looking at the study overall: The samples span acute and convalescent COVID-19 from the United States, Italy and Spain. PBMCs, B-cell-depleted T cells, or T cells were the source of the cDNA or gDNA that made up the material.

Methods used by the authors: Scientists estimated how many nucleated cells there were by amplifying reference gene primers. Measured with immunoSEQ multiplex PCR; TCRdb has only the in-frame clones, and not every one. V and J calls and clone size are given by that table; D and trimming were obtained from the DNA. The profile shows over 80,000 clones, 88% of them singletons. Germline CDR1 reads SGHRS; CDR2 reads YFSETQ. The trim removed 4 bases at V and 2 bases at J, leaving 6 bases unmatched. This CDR3 comprises 15 residues. The chain carries TRBV5-1 and TRBJ1-2; TRBD1 agrees at 9 bases. This receptor was obtained from a man between 65 and 85 years old with acute or convalescent COVID-19. The sample was peripheral blood. CDR3 sequence reads: CASSNGTGINYGYTF. CDR3 coding DNA: TGCGCCAGCAGCAACGGGACAGGGATCAACTATGGCTACACCTTC.